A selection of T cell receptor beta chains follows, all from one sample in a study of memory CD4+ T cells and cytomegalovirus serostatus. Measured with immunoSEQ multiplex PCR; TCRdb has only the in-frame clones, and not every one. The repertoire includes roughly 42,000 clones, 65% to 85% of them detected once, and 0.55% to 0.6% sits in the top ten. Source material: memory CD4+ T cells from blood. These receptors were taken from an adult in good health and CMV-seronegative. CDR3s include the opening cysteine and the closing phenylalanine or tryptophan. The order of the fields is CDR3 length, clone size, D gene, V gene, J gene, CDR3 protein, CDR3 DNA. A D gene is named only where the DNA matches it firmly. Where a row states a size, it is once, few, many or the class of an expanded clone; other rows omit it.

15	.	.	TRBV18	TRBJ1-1	CASLLSRGGNTEAFF	TGTGCCAGCCTATTAAGCAGGGGTGGCAACACTGAAGCTTTCTTT
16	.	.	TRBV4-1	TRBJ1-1	CASSQVARLEQTEAFF	TGCGCCAGCAGCCAAGTGGCTCGTCTGGAACAAACTGAAGCTTTCTTT
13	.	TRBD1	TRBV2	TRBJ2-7	CASSTGQNYEQYF	TGTGCCAGCAGCACGGGACAGAACTACGAGCAGTACTTC
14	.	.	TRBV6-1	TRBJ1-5	CASMGGQDGQPQHF	TGTGCCAGCATGGGGGGGCAGGATGGGCAGCCCCAGCATTTT
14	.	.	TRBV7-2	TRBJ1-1	CASSLDTSHTEAFF	TGTGCCAGCAGCTTAGACACTTCTCACACTGAAGCTTTCTTT
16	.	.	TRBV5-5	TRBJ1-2	CASSQMRTALNYGYTF	TGTGCCAGCAGCCAGATGAGGACAGCCCTTAACTATGGCTACACCTTC
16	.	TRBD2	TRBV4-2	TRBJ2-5	CASSQGGLAIQETQYF	TGTGCCAGCAGCCAAGGGGGACTAGCGATCCAAGAGACCCAGTACTTC
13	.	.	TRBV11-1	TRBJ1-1	CASSLGENTEAFF	TGTGCCAGCAGCTTAGGAGAGAACACTGAAGCTTTCTTT
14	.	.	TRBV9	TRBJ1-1	CASSVDSWGTEAFF	TGTGCCAGCAGCGTAGACAGTTGGGGGACTGAAGCTTTCTTT
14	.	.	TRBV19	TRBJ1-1	CASSTLDGSTEAFF	TGTGCCAGTAGTACCCTTGACGGGAGCACTGAAGCTTTCTTT
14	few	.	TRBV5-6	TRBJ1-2	CASSFQGRGDGYTF	TGTGCCAGCAGCTTCCAGGGCAGAGGGGACGGCTACACCTTC
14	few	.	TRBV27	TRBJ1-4	CASSRKVANEKLFF	TGTGCCAGCAGCCGCAAAGTGGCTAATGAAAAACTGTTTTTT
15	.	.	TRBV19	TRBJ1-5	CASSMGRGSNQPQHF	TGTGCCAGTAGTATGGGAAGGGGTAGCAATCAGCCCCAGCATTTT
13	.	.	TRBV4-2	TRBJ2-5	CASGSSGEETQYF	TGTGCCAGCGGATCCTCCGGGGAGGAGACCCAGTACTTC
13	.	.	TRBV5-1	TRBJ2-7	CASSRTGLGEQYF	TGCGCCAGCAGCCGCACAGGGTTGGGCGAGCAGTACTTC
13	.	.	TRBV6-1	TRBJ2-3	CASIARGTDTQYF	TGTGCCAGCATTGCCAGAGGCACAGATACGCAGTATTTT
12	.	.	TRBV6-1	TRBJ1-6	CASSERNSPLHF	TGTGCCAGCAGTGAACGGAATTCACCCCTCCACTTT
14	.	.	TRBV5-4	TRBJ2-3	CASSLVQGQDTQYF	TGTGCCAGCAGCTTGGTGCAGGGCCAAGATACGCAGTATTTT
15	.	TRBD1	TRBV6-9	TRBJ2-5	CASSYSGTGLETQYF	TGTGCCAGCAGTTACTCTGGGACAGGGTTAGAGACCCAGTACTTC
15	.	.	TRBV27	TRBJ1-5	CASSLSGVGRQPQHF	TGTGCCAGCAGTTTATCGGGGGTTGGGCGTCAGCCCCAGCATTTT
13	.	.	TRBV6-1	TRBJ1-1	CASSLKQAQDAFF	TGTGCCAGCAGTCTTAAACAGGCCCAGGACGCTTTCTTT
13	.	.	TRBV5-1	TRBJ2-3	CASSPPLPDTQYF	TGCGCCAGCAGCCCTCCCTTGCCAGATACGCAGTATTTT
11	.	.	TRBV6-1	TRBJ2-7	CASSSWYEQYF	TGTGCCAGCAGTTCGTGGTACGAGCAGTACTTC
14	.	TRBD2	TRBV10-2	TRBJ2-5	CASSDGRIQETQYF	TGCGCCAGCAGTGACGGGAGGATCCAAGAGACCCAGTACTTC
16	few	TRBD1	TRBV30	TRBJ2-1	CAWSVSRGRGLGEQFF	TGTGCCTGGAGTGTGAGTCGTGGCAGGGGGCTAGGTGAGCAGTTCTTC
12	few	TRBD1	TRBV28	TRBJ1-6	CAAGGFNSPLHF	TGTGCAGCAGGGGGGTTCAATTCACCCCTCCACTTT
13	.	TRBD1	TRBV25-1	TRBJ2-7	CASRGQFPYEQYF	TGTGCCAGCAGGGGACAGTTTCCCTACGAGCAGTACTTC
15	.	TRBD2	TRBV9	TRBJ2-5	CASNSSGGFQETQYF	TGTGCCAGCAACTCTAGCGGGGGGTTCCAAGAGACCCAGTACTTC
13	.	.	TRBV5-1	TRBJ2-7	CASRRTGRREQYF	TGCGCCAGCAGACGAACAGGGCGGAGGGAGCAGTACTTC
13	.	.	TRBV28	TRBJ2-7	CASGWDNSYEQYF	TGTGCCAGCGGCTGGGACAACTCCTACGAGCAGTACTTC
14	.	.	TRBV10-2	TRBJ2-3	CASSEFRNTDTQYF	TGCGCCAGCAGTGAATTTCGAAACACAGATACGCAGTATTTT